The 14 T cell receptor beta chains below come from one sample, sequenced in a study of cytomegalovirus exposure and HLA in healthy donors. The study ran its PCR with 60 Vbeta and 13 Jbeta primers. Generated by immunoSEQ multiplex PCR, the TCRdb table keeps only in-frame clones and is missing some. Among hundreds of thousands of clones listed, just under 85% were seen once. The specimen was PBMCs. The receptors were gathered from a woman aged 40 to 50 in good health and CMV-seronegative.

This clone occurred a few times. The rearrangement joins TRBV7-2 to TRBJ1-5, with a tentative D call TRBD1 (5 bases). CDR3 length: 14 amino acids. Germline CDR1 SGHTA, CDR2 FQGNSA. Trimming took off 2 bases at V and 4 bases at J, with 9 bases between the two ends. This chain's CDR3 is CASSLSGGNQPQHF. In nucleotides, the CDR3 is TGTGCCAGCAGCTTATCGGGGGGGAATCAGCCCCAGCATTTT. The whole variable domain, remainder taken from reference TRBV7-2 and TRBJ1-5, is GAGVSQSPSNKVTEKGKDVELRCDPISGHTALYWYRQSLGQGLEFLIYFQGNSAPDKSGLPSDRFSAERTGGSVSTLTIQRTQQEDSAVYLCASSLSGGNQPQHFGDGTRLSIL.

This CDR3 reads CASRESGGSGTGELFF. CDR3 nucleotide sequence: TGCGCCAGCAGAGAGAGCGGGGGGTCGGGCACCGGGGAGCTGTTTTTT. The chain joins TRBV10-2 to TRBJ2-2; TRBD2 matches 9 bases. The CDR3 has 16 residues. CDR1 is WSHSY, CDR2 SAAADI, per germline. The V segment lost 6 bases and the J segment 4 bases; nucleotides outside the gene matches: 9.

The chain uses TRBV5-6 and TRBJ2-3; 8 nucleotides align to TRBD1. This CDR3 has 15 amino acids. CDR1 and CDR2 (germline): SGHDT, YYEEEE. The J segment lost 1 base and the V segment lost 4 bases, leaving 5 bases of the junction unmatched. In DNA form, the CDR3 reads TGTGCCAGCAGCCTGACAGGGGCCGGCACAGATACGCAGTATTTT. As protein: CASSLTGAGTDTQYF.

V gene TRBV2 combines with J gene TRBJ2-4, with a weak D call TRBD2 (5 bases). V gave up 7 bases and J gave up 6 bases, with 16 bases separating them. The CDR3 contains 14 residues. Looked up from germline, CDR1 is SNHLY and CDR2 is FYNNEI. CDR3 sequence (DNA): TGTGCCAGCACACGGGCCGATGCGGGAAACATTCAGTACTTC. This gives the protein CASTRADAGNIQYF.

This clone was seen just once. The chain couples TRBV5-4 to TRBJ2-7, with TRBD2 as a possible D gene (7 bases). This CDR3 contains 15 residues. Germline CDR1 is SGHNT and CDR2 is YYREEE (reference sequence). The germline V and J ends were trimmed by 3 bases and 5 bases, with 18 bases remaining between them. CDR3 in DNA: TGTGCCAGCAGCTCTACAGGGAGGGGAGGCGACGAGCAGTACTTC. Translated: CASSSTGRGGDEQYF. Full variable domain (outside the CDR3, taken from reference TRBV5-4 and TRBJ2-7): ETGVTQSPTHLIKTRGQQVTLRCSSQSGHNTVSWYQQALGQGPQFIFQYYREEENGRGNFPPRFSGLQFPNYSSELNVNALELDDSALYLCASSSTGRGGDEQYFGPGTRLTVT.

The V gene is TRBV7-8, the J gene TRBJ1-6, with TRBD1 as a possible D gene (5 bases). CDR1 is SGHVS, CDR2 FQNEAQ, per germline. V lost 5 bases and J lost 6, with 17 bases in between. There are 16 residues in the CDR3. The CDR3 sequence: CASSPRRQGGNSPLHF. CDR3 nucleotide sequence: TGTGCCAGCAGCCCCCGGCGGCAGGGTGGTAATTCACCCCTCCACTTT.

This clone was counted a single time. V usage is TRBV16 and J usage is TRBJ1-2; TRBD1 agrees at 10 bases. Trimming at V came to 4 bases and at J to 6 bases, leaving 2 bases not matched to a gene. CDR1 is KGHSY and CDR2 is FQNENV in the germline V gene. The CDR3 is 13 amino acids. In DNA, the CDR3 is TGTGCCAGCAGCCGCGGGACAGGGGATGGCTACACCTTC. It specifies CASSRGTGDGYTF.

The rearrangement joins TRBV6-1 to TRBJ1-6, with TRBD1 matching over 7 bases. This CDR3 comprises 15 residues. The V gene's germline CDR1 is MNHNS and CDR2 SASEGT. V shed 5 bases and J 9 bases; nucleotides not matched to a gene: 10. Written as DNA, the CDR3 is TGTGCCAGCAGTCCTCTCAGGGGGAGTATTTCACCCCTCCACTTT. This sequence encodes CASSPLRGSISPLHF.

V gene TRBV27 combines with J gene TRBJ1-1, with a weak D call TRBD1 (6 bases). Trimming removed 8 bases from V and 4 bases from J, with 17 bases in between. The CDR3 has 14 amino acids. In germline, CDR1 is MNHEY, CDR2 SMNVEV (reference sequence). The CDR3 DNA reads TGTGCCAGCGGGCCTCAGGGGCTCCCCACTGAAGCTTTCTTT. Its protein product is CASGPQGLPTEAFF.

The V call is TRBV2, the J call TRBJ1-6; unclear D gene. Germline loops: CDR1 SNHLY, CDR2 FYNNEI. The CDR3 contains 13 residues. Trimming took off 3 bases at V and 6 bases at J, with 6 bases between the two ends. CDR3 in amino acids: CASSDQANSPLHF. DNA of the CDR3: TGTGCCAGCAGTGACCAGGCTAATTCACCCCTCCACTTT.

The chain couples TRBV25-1 to TRBJ2-3, with 12 bases fitting TRBD2. This CDR3 spans 15 amino acids. The germline V gene encodes CDR1 MGHDK and CDR2 SYGVNS. The V gene end was trimmed by 0 bases and the J gene end by 6 bases; junction bases not matched to a gene: 1. CDR3 loop: CASSEYTSGGDTQYF. In DNA form, the CDR3 reads TGTGCCAGCAGTGAATACACTAGCGGGGGGGATACGCAGTATTTT.

The chain joins TRBV19 to TRBJ1-2; maybe TRBD1 (5 bases). The CDR3 spans 14 residues. CDR1 is LNHDA, CDR2 SQIVND, per germline (reference sequence). Trimming shortened V by 5 bases and J by 4 bases, and 14 bases separated the two germline ends. The DNA for the CDR3 is TGTGCCAGTAGTCTGCAGGGACTACCCTATGGCTACACCTTC. It yields the protein CASSLQGLPYGYTF.

The chain couples TRBV11-3 to TRBJ2-7; 7 positions match TRBD1. The CDR3 covers 13 residues. V was clipped by 3 bases and J by 3 bases; unmatched bases: 2. Germline V gene sequence: CDR1 SGHNT, CDR2 YENEEA. This CDR3 reads CASSFRTGYEQYF. The CDR3, as DNA: TGTGCCAGCAGCTTTAGGACAGGCTACGAGCAGTACTTC.

The chain uses TRBV10-1 and TRBJ1-4; D may be TRBD1 (5 bases). Trimming cost V 5 bases and J 6 bases, with 10 bases left between them. The CDR3 spans 13 residues. CDR1 and CDR2 (germline): WNHNN, SYGVQD (reference sequence). CDR3 nucleotide sequence: TGCGCCAGCAGTCGGCAGGGTGATGAAAAACTGTTTTTT. Translation gives CASSRQGDEKLFF.